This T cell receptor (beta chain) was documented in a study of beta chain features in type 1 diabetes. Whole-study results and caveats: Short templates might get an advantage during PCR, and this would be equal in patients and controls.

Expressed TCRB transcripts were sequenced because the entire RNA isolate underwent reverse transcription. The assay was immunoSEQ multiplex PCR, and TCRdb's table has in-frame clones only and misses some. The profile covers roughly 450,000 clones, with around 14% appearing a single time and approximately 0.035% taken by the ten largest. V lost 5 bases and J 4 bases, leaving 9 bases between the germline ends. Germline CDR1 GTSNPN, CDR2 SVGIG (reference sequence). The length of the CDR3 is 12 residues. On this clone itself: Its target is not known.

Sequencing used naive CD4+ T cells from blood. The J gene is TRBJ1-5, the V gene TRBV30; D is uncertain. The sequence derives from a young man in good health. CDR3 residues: CAWADGNQPQHF. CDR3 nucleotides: TGTGCCTGGGCCGACGGGAATCAGCCCCAGCATTTT. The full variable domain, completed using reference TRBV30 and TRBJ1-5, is SQTIHQWPATLVQPVGSPLSLECTVEGTSNPNLYWYRQAAGRGLQLLFYSVGIGQISSEVPQNLSASRPQDRQFILSSKKLLLSDSGFYLCAWADGNQPQHFGDGTRLSIL.